In its sample, the clone carrying this T cell receptor beta chain was seen once. Sample treatment: randomized to nivolumab then ipilimumab (arm A) or the reverse (arm B). Patients had received no earlier DNA-damaging chemotherapy. PBMC sorting kept live CD3+CD8+ cells without CD19 or CD56. This entry belongs to a study of sequential checkpoint blockade in melanoma. Study in general: First-line arms were nivolumab then ipilimumab, or the reverse, randomized 1:1. Both treatment sequences were followed by maintenance nivolumab.

Germline assignment: CDR1 MNHNS and CDR2 SASEGT. V lost 8 bases, J lost 7 bases, and 6 bases stayed unmatched. This CDR3 is built from 14 residues. Produced via immunoSEQ multiplex PCR; TCRdb's table is partial and in-frame only. The sample contains 9,500 to 13,000 clones, roughly 72% of which appear only once. The TCR sequence derives from a human donor with melanoma. V gene TRBV6-1 combines with J gene TRBJ2-1; 12 positions match TRBD2. The specimen was CD8+ T cells sorted from blood (inferred from file names), collected from a patient given nivolumab and ipilimumab in sequence. The CDR3 bases are TGTGCCAGCGCAGGGACTAGCGGGTTTAATGAGCAGTTCTTC. Residues: CASAGTSGFNEQFF.